The clone carrying this T cell receptor (beta chain) occurred many times. Its antigen is still unknown. The authors reverse transcribed all of the isolated RNA, so sequencing captured expressed TCRB transcripts. Sequencing was performed with immunoSEQ multiplex PCR; in TCRdb, only in-frame clones are kept and a portion is missing. The table has roughly 500,000 clones, roughly 11% seen once; the top ten hold approximately 0.05%. This record belongs to a study of beta chain features in type 1 diabetes. Study-wide points: Significant though moderate, a shortening of TCRB CDR3s appeared in all four CD4+ subsets of Type 1 diabetes patients.

Averaging about 0.12 L, one heparinised blood draw came from each individual donor. Staining for CD45RO/CCR7/CD25/CD127/CD95/CD27 allowed sorting of CD4+ naive, central memory, regulatory and stem cell-like memory cells. The V segment lost 3 bases and the J segment 8 bases; nucleotides outside the gene matches: 12. CDR3 size: 14 residues. Germline V gene data show CDR1 as GTSNPN and CDR2 as SVGIG (reference sequence). J is TRBJ1-2 and V is TRBV30; 7 bases are shared with TRBD1. Material: naive CD4+ T cells from blood. The receptor was derived from a woman aged 18-29 years in good health. CDR3 sequence: CAWSALGTDEGYTF. The CDR3 DNA sequence: TGTGCCTGGAGCGCACTCGGGACAGACGAAGGCTACACCTTC.